This T cell receptor beta chain comes out of a study of control samples from healthy donors and cancer patients (dated by TCRdb to between 2020 and 2021). Receptors were amplified or captured by the immunoSEQ multiplex PCR assay. TCRdb provides this immuneACCESS table in a form limited to in-frame rearrangements. Some clones are lacking; in checked studies, under half of them reflect an unresolved V gene, and why the rest are absent is not known. A total of approximately 89,000 clones appear in this sample, approximately 86% of them only once. The top ten clones comprise 20% to 25% of the sample. Points on this clone: Its antigen is currently not known. Base-call qualities are not available, and no considerably larger clone is one nucleotide away.

This TCR derives from a man aged 30-40 years in good health. The material sequenced was blood.

The CDR3: CASSVVGVGAQLGDTQYF. The sequenced DNA is TGTGCCAGCAGCGTAGTGGGGGTGGGCGCTCAATTGGGAGATACGCAGTATTTT. The chain was built from TRBV9 and TRBJ2-3; the D gene is possibly TRBD1 or TRBD2, with 5 bases matching each. Spanning cysteine to phenylalanine, the CDR3 consists of 18 amino acids. Solely the CDR3 DNA is kept, with 54 bases framed from the first base. The germline V gene provides CDR1 SGDLS and CDR2 YYNGEE. Trimming at the junction amounts to 0 bases on V and 5 bases on J, and the germline ends lie 22 bases apart.